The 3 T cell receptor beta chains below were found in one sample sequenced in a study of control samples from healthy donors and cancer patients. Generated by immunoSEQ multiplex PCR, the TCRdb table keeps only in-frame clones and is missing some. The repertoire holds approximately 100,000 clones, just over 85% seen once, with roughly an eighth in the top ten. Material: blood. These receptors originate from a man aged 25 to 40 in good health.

The CDR3 here is CASSLAGEGTDTQYF. Here the CDR3 DNA reads TGTGCCAGCAGTTTAGCGGGAGAGGGCACAGATACGCAGTATTTT. The V gene is TRBV28, the J gene TRBJ2-3; 7 bases match TRBD2. V dropped 2 bases and J dropped 1; count of bases not matched to a gene: 3. The CDR3 consists of 15 residues. Germline assignment: CDR1 MDHEN and CDR2 SYDVKM.

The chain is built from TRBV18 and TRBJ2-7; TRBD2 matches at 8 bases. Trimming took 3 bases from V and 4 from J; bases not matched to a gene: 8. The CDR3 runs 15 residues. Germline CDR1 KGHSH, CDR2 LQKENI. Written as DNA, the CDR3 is TGTGCCAGCTCACCCGGACTAGCAGGAGTGTACGAGCAGTACTTC. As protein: CASSPGLAGVYEQYF.

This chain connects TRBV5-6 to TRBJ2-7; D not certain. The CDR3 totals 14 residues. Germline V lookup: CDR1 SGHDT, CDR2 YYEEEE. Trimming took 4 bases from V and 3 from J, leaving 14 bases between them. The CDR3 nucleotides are TGTGCCAGCAGCCCTGGGCAGATAAACTACGAGCAGTACTTC. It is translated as CASSPGQINYEQYF.